A selection of T cell receptor beta chains follows, all from one sample in a study of T-cell memory formation after mild COVID-19. TCRdb re-called the 5' RACE reads through MiXCR, storing one row per CDR3 protein. The sample records about half a million distinct CDR3 sequences, 15% to 20% being singletons. Sample: PBMCs or a T cell subset sorted from them (not recorded which). The receptors stem from an adult woman who had mild COVID-19 (a few samples of this study predate the infection). Cell type and time point are not known. CDR3s include the opening cysteine and the closing phenylalanine or tryptophan. The D gene is left open where the match is weak. Only part of the rows carry a size: once, few, many, or a class if the clone is expanded.

j_gene: TRBJ1-2; v_gene: TRBV20-1; d_gene: -; abundance: -; CDR3nt: TGCAGTGCTAGAGCCACTCAAGGGAGGGAGCTCTATGGCTACACCTTC; CDR3aa: CSARATQGRELYGYTF
j_gene: TRBJ1-5; v_gene: TRBV5-1; d_gene: -; abundance: many; CDR3nt: TGCGCCAGCAGCCTACTACCGGTCGCTAACGGCAATCAGCCCCAGCATTTT; CDR3aa: CASSLLPVANGNQPQHF
j_gene: TRBJ2-3; v_gene: TRBV5-1; d_gene: -; abundance: few; CDR3nt: TGCGCCAGCAGCTTGGCCTTAAGGGGGGCATCAGATACGCAGTATTTT; CDR3aa: CASSLALRGASDTQYF
j_gene: TRBJ2-7; v_gene: TRBV7-2; d_gene: -; abundance: many; CDR3nt: TGTGCCAGCAGCTCACGGGGGATTGTTACCGGGTACGAGCAGTACTTC; CDR3aa: CASSSRGIVTGYEQYF
j_gene: TRBJ2-1; v_gene: TRBV6-5; d_gene: TRBD2; abundance: -; CDR3nt: TGTGCCAGCAGGGGACTAGCGGGAGTCGGTGAGCAGTTCTTC; CDR3aa: CASRGLAGVGEQFF
j_gene: TRBJ1-2; v_gene: TRBV12-3/TRBV12-4; d_gene: -; abundance: -; CDR3nt: TGTGCCAGCAGTCCGGTTGCCCGTGGCTACACCTTC; CDR3aa: CASSPVARGYTF
j_gene: TRBJ1-1; v_gene: TRBV9; d_gene: -; abundance: -; CDR3nt: TGTGCCAGCAGCCCCTCGGGGACGACTGAAGCTTTCTTT; CDR3aa: CASSPSGTTEAFF
j_gene: TRBJ1-1; v_gene: TRBV12-3/TRBV12-4; d_gene: TRBD1; abundance: few; CDR3nt: TGTGCCAGCAGTTTATCGGGGGACAGGGCTAACTTTGAAGCTTTCTTT; CDR3aa: CASSLSGDRANFEAFF
j_gene: TRBJ2-2; v_gene: TRBV5-1; d_gene: TRBD1; abundance: few; CDR3nt: TGCGCCAGCAGTGACGGACGGGACAGTTTCACCGGGGAGCTGTTTTTT; CDR3aa: CASSDGRDSFTGELFF
j_gene: TRBJ1-2; v_gene: TRBV5-6; d_gene: -; abundance: -; CDR3nt: TGTGCCAGCAGCCAGAAACCATCAGGGAGGAGTGGCTACACCTTC; CDR3aa: CASSQKPSGRSGYTF
j_gene: TRBJ2-1; v_gene: TRBV7-2; d_gene: -; abundance: many; CDR3nt: TGTGCCAGCAGTTTGGGTAGAGGGAGCTCCTACAATGAGCAGTTCTTC; CDR3aa: CASSLGRGSSYNEQFF
j_gene: TRBJ2-3; v_gene: TRBV20-1; d_gene: TRBD2; abundance: -; CDR3nt: TGCAGTGAACTAGCGGGGGGGACAGATACGCAGTATTTT; CDR3aa: CSELAGGTDTQYF
j_gene: TRBJ2-5; v_gene: TRBV7-2; d_gene: TRBD2; abundance: few; CDR3nt: TGTGCCAGCAGCTTATACGGGAGGGAAGAGACCCAGTACTTC; CDR3aa: CASSLYGREETQYF
j_gene: TRBJ1-6; v_gene: TRBV30; d_gene: -; abundance: -; CDR3nt: TGTGCCTGGAGTGTACACCAGGTGGGCCTACTTTCACCCCTCCACTTT; CDR3aa: CAWSVHQVGLLSPLHF
j_gene: TRBJ2-7; v_gene: TRBV20-1; d_gene: TRBD1; abundance: few; CDR3nt: TGCAGTGCTAGAGGCCCGGGACAGCAATACGAGCAGTACTTC; CDR3aa: CSARGPGQQYEQYF
j_gene: TRBJ1-1; v_gene: TRBV7-2; d_gene: TRBD1; abundance: few; CDR3nt: TGTGCCAGCCGATGGGGACAGGGGTTGGTCACTGAAGCTTTCTTT; CDR3aa: CASRWGQGLVTEAFF
j_gene: TRBJ2-2; v_gene: TRBV9; d_gene: TRBD2; abundance: -; CDR3nt: TGTGCCAGCAGCGTAGCAGCTACGCGGGGGTCCTCTAACACCGGGGAGCTGTTTTTT; CDR3aa: CASSVAATRGSSNTGELFF
j_gene: TRBJ2-2; v_gene: TRBV5-6; d_gene: TRBD1; abundance: few; CDR3nt: TGTGCCAGCAGGAGACAGGGCGGCACCGGGGAGCTGTTTTTT; CDR3aa: CASRRQGGTGELFF
j_gene: TRBJ1-1; v_gene: TRBV7-9; d_gene: -; abundance: -; CDR3nt: TGTGCCAGCACAAGGCCGACATGGGGGACTGAAGCTTTCTTT; CDR3aa: CASTRPTWGTEAFF
j_gene: TRBJ1-1; v_gene: TRBV20-1; d_gene: TRBD1; abundance: few; CDR3nt: TGCAGTGCTAGAGGTGGACAGGGGCGGTCTGAAGCTTTCTTT; CDR3aa: CSARGGQGRSEAFF
j_gene: TRBJ1-1; v_gene: TRBV12-3/TRBV12-4; d_gene: -; abundance: -; CDR3nt: TGTGCCAGCAGTTCCCGGACCATAATGAACACTGAAGCTTTCTTT; CDR3aa: CASSSRTIMNTEAFF
j_gene: TRBJ1-1; v_gene: TRBV6-5; d_gene: -; abundance: few; CDR3nt: TGTGCCAGCAGTTCTTTAGTCACAGGACGGTCGAACACTGAAGCTTTCTTT; CDR3aa: CASSSLVTGRSNTEAFF
j_gene: TRBJ1-1; v_gene: TRBV4-1; d_gene: -; abundance: -; CDR3nt: TGCGCCAGCAGCCAAGAGTGGACGCTGAACACTGAAGCTTTCTTT; CDR3aa: CASSQEWTLNTEAFF
j_gene: TRBJ1-2; v_gene: TRBV23-1; d_gene: -; abundance: -; CDR3nt: TGCGACAGCACCGCGGTGGGCGTCGAGGACAGTTTTCCCAGCTATGGCTACACCTTC; CDR3aa: CDSTAVGVEDSFPSYGYTF
j_gene: TRBJ2-1; v_gene: TRBV4-3; d_gene: -; abundance: few; CDR3nt: TGCGCCAGCAGCCCGTATCTTTCTCGTGAGCAGTTCTTC; CDR3aa: CASSPYLSREQFF
j_gene: TRBJ2-6; v_gene: TRBV7-7; d_gene: TRBD1; abundance: few; CDR3nt: TGTGCTAGCAGCTTAGGGACAGCAACGTCTGGGGCCAACGTCCTGACTTTC; CDR3aa: CASSLGTATSGANVLTF
j_gene: TRBJ2-7; v_gene: TRBV28; d_gene: TRBD2; abundance: -; CDR3nt: TGTGCCAGCAGTCAGTCGTCGGGAGGGGGCTACGAGCAGTACTTC; CDR3aa: CASSQSSGGGYEQYF
j_gene: TRBJ2-5; v_gene: TRBV11-3; d_gene: -; abundance: -; CDR3nt: TGTGCCAGCAGTCCGACAGAGCAAGAGACCCAGTACTTC; CDR3aa: CASSPTEQETQYF